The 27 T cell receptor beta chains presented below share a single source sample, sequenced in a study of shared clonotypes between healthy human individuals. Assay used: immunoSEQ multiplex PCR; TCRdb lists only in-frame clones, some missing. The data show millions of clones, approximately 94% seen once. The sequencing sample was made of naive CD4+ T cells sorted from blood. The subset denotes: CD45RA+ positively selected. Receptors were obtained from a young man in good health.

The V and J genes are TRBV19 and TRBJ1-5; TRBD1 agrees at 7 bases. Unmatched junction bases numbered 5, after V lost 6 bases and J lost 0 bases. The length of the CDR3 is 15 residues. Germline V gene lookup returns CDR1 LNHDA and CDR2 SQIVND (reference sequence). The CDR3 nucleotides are TGTGCCAGTAGGGACAGGAGCTATAGCAATCAGCCCCAGCATTTT. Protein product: CASRDRSYSNQPQHF.

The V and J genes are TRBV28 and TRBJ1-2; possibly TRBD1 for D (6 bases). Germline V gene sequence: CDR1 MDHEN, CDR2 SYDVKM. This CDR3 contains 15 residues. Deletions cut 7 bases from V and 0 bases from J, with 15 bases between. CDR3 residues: CASTNSDSSNYGYTF. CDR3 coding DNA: TGTGCCAGCACCAATTCGGACAGTTCTAACTATGGCTACACCTTC.

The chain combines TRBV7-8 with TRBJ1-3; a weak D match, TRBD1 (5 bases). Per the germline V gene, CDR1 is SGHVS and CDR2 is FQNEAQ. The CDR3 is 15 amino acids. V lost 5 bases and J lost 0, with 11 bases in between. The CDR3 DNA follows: TGTGCCAGCAGCCCCGGGGGGTACTCTGGAAACACCATATATTTT. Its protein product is CASSPGGYSGNTIYF.

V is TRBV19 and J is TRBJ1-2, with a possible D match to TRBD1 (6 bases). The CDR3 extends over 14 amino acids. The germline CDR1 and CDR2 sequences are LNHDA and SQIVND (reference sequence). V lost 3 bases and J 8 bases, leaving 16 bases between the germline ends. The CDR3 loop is CASSISSGAGGYTF. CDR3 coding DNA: TGTGCCAGTAGTATTTCTTCGGGGGCAGGAGGCTACACCTTC.

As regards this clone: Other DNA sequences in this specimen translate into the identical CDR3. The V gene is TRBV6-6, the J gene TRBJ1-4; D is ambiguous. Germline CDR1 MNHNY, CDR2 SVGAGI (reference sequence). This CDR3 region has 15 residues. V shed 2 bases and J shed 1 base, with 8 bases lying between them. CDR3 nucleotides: TGTGCCAGCAGTTACGAAGGAAGAACTAATGAAAAACTGTTTTTT. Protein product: CASSYEGRTNEKLFF.

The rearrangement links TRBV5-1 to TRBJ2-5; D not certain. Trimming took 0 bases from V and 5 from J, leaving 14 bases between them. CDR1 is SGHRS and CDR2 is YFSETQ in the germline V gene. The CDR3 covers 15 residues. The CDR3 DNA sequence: TGCGCCAGCAGCTTGGCTGACTCCTCGAGGGAGACCCAGTACTTC. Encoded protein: CASSLADSSRETQYF.

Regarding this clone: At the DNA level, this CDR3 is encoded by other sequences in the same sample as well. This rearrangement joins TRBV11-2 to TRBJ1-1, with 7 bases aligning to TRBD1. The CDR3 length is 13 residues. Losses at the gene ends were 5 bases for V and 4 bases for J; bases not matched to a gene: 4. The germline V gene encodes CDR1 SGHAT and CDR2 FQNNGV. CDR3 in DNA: TGTGCCAGCAGCCTAACAGGGGTCACTGAAGCTTTCTTT. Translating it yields CASSLTGVTEAFF.

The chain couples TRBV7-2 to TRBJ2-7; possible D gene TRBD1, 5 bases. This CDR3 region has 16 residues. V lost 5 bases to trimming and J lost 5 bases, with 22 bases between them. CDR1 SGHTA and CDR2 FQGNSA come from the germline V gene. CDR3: CASSPIRPQGRNEQYF. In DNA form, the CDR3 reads TGTGCCAGCAGCCCCATCCGGCCGCAGGGAAGGAACGAGCAGTACTTC.

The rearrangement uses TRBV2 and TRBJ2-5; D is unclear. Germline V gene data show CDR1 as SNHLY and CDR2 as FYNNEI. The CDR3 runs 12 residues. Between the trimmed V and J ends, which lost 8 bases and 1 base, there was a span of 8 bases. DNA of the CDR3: TGTGCCAGCGGTTACAGCCAAGAGACCCAGTACTTC. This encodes CASGYSQETQYF.

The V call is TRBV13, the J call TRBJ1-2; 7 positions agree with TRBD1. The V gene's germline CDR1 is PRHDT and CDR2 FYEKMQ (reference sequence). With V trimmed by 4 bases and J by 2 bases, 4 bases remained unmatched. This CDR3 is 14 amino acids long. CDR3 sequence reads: CASSSRTGNYGYTF. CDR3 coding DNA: TGTGCCAGCAGCTCGCGGACAGGAAACTATGGCTACACCTTC.

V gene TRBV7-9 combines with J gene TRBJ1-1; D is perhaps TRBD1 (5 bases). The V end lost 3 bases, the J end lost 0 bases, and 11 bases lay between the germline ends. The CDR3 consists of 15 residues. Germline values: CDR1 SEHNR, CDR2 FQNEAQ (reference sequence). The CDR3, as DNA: TGTGCCAGCAGCTTTCGAGACAGCATGAACACTGAAGCTTTCTTT. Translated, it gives CASSFRDSMNTEAFF.

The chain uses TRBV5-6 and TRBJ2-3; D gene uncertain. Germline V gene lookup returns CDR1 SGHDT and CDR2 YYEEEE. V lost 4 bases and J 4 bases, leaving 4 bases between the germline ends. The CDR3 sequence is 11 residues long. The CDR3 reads CASSEADTQYF. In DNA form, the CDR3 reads TGTGCCAGCAGCGAGGCAGATACGCAGTATTTT.

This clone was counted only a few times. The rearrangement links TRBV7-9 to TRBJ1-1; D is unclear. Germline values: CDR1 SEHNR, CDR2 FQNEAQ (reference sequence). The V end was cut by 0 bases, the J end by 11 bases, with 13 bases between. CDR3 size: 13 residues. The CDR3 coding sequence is TGTGCCAGCAGCTTAGCGGTGGCCGCCAGGGCTTTCTTT. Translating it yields CASSLAVAARAFF.

CDR3 DNA sequence: TGTGCCATCAGTTCCGGACTAGCGTCGTCCAATGAGCAGTTCTTC. Its protein product is CAISSGLASSNEQFF. This chain links TRBV10-3 with TRBJ2-1; TRBD2 matches at 9 bases. Germline CDR1 ENHRY, CDR2 SYGVKD. The CDR3 extends over 15 amino acids. Trimming at V came to 5 bases and at J to 6 bases, leaving 8 bases not matched to a gene.

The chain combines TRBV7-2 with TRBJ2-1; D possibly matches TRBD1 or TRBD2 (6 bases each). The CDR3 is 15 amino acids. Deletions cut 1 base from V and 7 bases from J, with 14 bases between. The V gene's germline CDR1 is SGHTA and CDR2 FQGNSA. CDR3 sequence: CASSLVGGGLNEQFF. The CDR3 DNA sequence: TGTGCCAGCAGCTTAGTAGGAGGGGGATTAAATGAGCAGTTCTTC.

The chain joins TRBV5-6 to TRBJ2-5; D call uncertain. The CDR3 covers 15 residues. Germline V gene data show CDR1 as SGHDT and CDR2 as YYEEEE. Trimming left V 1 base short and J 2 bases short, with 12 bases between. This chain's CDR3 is CASSLPVLPQETQYF. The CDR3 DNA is TGTGCCAGCAGCTTGCCAGTTCTCCCTCAAGAGACCCAGTACTTC.

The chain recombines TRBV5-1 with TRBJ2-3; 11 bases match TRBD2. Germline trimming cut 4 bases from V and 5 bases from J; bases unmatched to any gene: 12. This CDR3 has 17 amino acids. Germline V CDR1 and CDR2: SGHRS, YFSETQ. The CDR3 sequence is CASSPWTGLAGGDTQYF. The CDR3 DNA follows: TGCGCCAGCAGCCCATGGACAGGGCTAGCGGGGGGAGATACGCAGTATTTT. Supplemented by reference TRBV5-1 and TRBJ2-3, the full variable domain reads KAGVTQTPRYLIKTRGQQVTLSCSPISGHRSVSWYQQTPGQGLQFLFEYFSETQRNKGNFPGRFSGRQFSNSRSEMNVSTLELGDSALYLCASSPWTGLAGGDTQYFGPGTRLTVL.

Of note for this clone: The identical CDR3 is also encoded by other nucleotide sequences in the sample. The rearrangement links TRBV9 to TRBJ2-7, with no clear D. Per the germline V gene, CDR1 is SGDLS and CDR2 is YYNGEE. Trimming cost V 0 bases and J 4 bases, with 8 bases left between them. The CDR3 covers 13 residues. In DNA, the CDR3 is TGTGCCAGCAGCGTAGGCCCATCTTACGAGCAGTACTTC. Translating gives CASSVGPSYEQYF. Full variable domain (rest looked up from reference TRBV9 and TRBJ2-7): DSGVTQTPKHLITATGQRVTLRCSPRSGDLSVYWYQQSLDQGLQFLIQYYNGEERAKGNILERFSAQQFPDLHSELNLSSLELGDSALYFCASSVGPSYEQYFGPGTRLTVT.

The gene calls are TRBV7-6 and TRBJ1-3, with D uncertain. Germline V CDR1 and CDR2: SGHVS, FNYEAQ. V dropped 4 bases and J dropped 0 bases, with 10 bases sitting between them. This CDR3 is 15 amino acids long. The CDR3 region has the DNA TGTGCCAGCAGCTCCGGTCTGATCTCTGGAAACACCATATATTTT. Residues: CASSSGLISGNTIYF.

The CDR3 loop reads CAWSVISGTGSPLHF. The DNA of the CDR3 is TGTGCCTGGAGTGTAATTTCAGGAACTGGATCACCCCTCCACTTT. The chain couples TRBV30 to TRBJ1-6; D is unclear. The germline V gene has CDR1 GTSNPN and CDR2 SVGIG (reference sequence). V lost 0 bases to trimming and J lost 10 bases, with 16 bases between them. The CDR3 contains 15 residues.

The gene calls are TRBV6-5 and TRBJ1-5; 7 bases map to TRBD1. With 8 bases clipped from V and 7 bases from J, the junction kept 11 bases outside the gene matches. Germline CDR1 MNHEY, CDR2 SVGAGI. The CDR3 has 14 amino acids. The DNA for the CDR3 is TGTGCCAGCCAACGCACAGGGGCCGGACAGCCCCAGCATTTT. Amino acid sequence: CASQRTGAGQPQHF.

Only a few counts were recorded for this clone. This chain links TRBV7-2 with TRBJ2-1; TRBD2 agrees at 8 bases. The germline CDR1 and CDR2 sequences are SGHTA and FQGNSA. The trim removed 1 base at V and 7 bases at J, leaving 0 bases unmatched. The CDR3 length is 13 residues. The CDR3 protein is CASSLGLANEQFF. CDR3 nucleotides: TGTGCCAGCAGCTTAGGACTAGCGAATGAGCAGTTCTTC.

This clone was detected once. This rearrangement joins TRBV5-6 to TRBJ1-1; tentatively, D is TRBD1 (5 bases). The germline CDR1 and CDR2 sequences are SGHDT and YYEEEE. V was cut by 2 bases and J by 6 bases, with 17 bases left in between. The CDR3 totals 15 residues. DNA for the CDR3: TGTGCCAGCAGCTTCTTTTCCAGGGATGGCTCTGAAGCTTTCTTT. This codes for CASSFFSRDGSEAFF.

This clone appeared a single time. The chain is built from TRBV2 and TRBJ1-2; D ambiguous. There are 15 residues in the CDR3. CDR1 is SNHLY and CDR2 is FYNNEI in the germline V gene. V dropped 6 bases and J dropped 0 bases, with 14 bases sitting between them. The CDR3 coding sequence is TGTGCCAGCAGAAATGAGGGAGGACCTAACTATGGCTACACCTTC. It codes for CASRNEGGPNYGYTF.

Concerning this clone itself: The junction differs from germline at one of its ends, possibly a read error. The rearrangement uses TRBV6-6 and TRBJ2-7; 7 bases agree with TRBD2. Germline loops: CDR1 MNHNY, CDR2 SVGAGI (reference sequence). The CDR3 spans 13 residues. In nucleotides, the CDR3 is TGTGCCAGCATCTCCCCTGGGGGAGGGCCTGTCAGCTTC. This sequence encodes CASISPGGGPVSF.

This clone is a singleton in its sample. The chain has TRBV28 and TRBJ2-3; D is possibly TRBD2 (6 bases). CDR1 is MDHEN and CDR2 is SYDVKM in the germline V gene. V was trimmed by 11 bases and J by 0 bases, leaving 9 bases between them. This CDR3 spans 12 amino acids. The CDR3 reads CAWGTSTDTQYF. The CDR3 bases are TGTGCCTGGGGGACTAGCACAGATACGCAGTATTTT.

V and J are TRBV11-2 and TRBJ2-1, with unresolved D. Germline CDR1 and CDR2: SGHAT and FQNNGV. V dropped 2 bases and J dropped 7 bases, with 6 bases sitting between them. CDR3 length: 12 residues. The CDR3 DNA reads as TGTGCCAGCAGCTTATACGGTAATGAGCAGTTCTTC. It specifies CASSLYGNEQFF. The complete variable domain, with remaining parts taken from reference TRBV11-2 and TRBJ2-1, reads EAGVAQSPRYKIIEKRQSVAFWCNPISGHATLYWYQQILGQGPKLLIQFQNNGVVDDSQLPKDRFSAERLKGVDSTLKIQPAKLEDSAVYLCASSLYGNEQFFGPGTRLTVL.